This TCR beta chain comes out of a study of blood T cells in healthy people across ages. Study-wide results and caveats: Age advanced and TCR beta diversity per million T cells fell, roughly linearly. Naive T cell percentage by flow cytometry tracked strongly with beta diversity.

This CDR3 spans 13 amino acids. CDR1 and CDR2 (germline): DFQATT, SNEGSKA (reference sequence). Turning to this clonotype: What it binds is not known.

The authors ran a second PCR of about 7 to 12 cycles using a sample-barcoded 5' primer and a J-beta primer mix. Each CDR3 protein is one row after TCRdb ran MiXCR on the 5' RACE reads. The sample carries about 600,000 distinct CDR3 sequences, around half recorded once. V gene TRBV20-1 combines with J gene TRBJ2-5, with 10 bases aligning to TRBD2. The J call is uncertain, as TRBJ2-7 better fits the DNA end. The sequenced material came from blood. The clonotype originates from a man at least 80 years old in good health. This CDR3 reads CSVGLAGVNEQYF. For the CDR3, the DNA is TGCAGTGTAGGGCTAGCGGGAGTCAACGAGCAGTACTTC.